One T cell receptor (beta chain) is described in this entry. V was trimmed by 6 bases and J by 7 bases, leaving 13 bases between them. This CDR3 has 12 amino acids. Germline CDR1 and CDR2: MNHEY and SMNVEV (reference sequence). These data come from a study of blood T cells in healthy people across ages. Study information: Capture by template switching was about one barcoded beta molecule per two T cells.

A second PCR of 7 to 11 cycles used a sample-barcoded 5' primer and a J-beta primer mix. In TCRdb, the 5' RACE reads were re-called with MiXCR into one record per CDR3 protein. The profile covers some 320,000 distinct CDR3 sequences, with roughly 26% appearing a single time and around 30% taken by the ten largest. J is TRBJ2-7 and V is TRBV27, with D maybe TRBD1 (5 bases). The source material was blood. The TCR was taken from a woman in her 70s in good health. CDR3 DNA: TGTGCCAGCAGCCGTACTAAGGGGGAGCAGTACTTC. It specifies CASSRTKGEQYF.